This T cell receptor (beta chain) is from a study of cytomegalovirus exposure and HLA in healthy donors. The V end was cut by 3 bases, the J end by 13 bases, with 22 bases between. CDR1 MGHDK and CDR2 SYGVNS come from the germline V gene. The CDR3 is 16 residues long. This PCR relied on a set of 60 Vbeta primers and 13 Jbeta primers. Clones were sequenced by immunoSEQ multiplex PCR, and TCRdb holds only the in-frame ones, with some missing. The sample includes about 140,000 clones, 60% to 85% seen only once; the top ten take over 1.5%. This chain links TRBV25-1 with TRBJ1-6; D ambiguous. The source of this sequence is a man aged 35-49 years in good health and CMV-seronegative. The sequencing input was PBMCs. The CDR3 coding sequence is TGTGCCAGCAGTGACCCTGGACTTCCACTTGGTCGGCCCCTCCACTTT. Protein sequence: CASSDPGLPLGRPLHF.